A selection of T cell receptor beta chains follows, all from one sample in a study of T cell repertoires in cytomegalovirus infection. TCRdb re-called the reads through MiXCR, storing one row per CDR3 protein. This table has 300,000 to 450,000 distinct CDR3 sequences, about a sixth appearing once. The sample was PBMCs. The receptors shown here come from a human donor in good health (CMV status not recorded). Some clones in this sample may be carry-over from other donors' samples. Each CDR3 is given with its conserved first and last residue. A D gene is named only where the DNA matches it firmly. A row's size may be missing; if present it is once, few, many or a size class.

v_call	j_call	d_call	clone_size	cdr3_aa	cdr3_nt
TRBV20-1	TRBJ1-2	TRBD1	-	CSASMEGAYGYSF	TGCAGTGCTAGCATGGAGGGGGCGTATGGCTACTCCTTC
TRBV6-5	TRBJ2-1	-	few	CASKEGGGTYNEQFF	TGTGCCAGCAAGGAAGGAGGAGGTACCTACAATGAGCAGTTCTTC
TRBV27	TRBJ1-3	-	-	CASRPTAFWGPGNTIYF	TGTGCCAGCAGGCCCACAGCGTTCTGGGGCCCTGGAAACACCATATATTTT
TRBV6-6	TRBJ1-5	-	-	CASSSLSLQTYSNQPQHF	TGTGCCAGCAGCTCCCTTTCGCTACAGACATATAGCAATCAGCCCCAGCATTTT
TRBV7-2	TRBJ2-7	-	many	CASSPTQGGDEQYF	TGTGCCAGCAGCCCCACTCAGGGGGGGGACGAGCAGTACTTC
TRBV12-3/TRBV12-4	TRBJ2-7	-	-	CASSFGAAQYF	TGTGCCAGCAGTTTCGGGGCGGCGCAGTACTTC
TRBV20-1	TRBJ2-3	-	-	CSATGGRTDTQYF	TGCAGTGCTACAGGGGGGAGAACAGATACGCAGTATTTT
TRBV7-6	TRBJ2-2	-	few	CASSLTRGPWNTGELFF	TGTGCCAGCAGCTTAACCAGGGGACCGTGGAACACCGGGGAGCTGTTTTTT
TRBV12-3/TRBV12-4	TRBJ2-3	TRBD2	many	CASKAGGTDTQYF	TGTGCCAGCAAAGCGGGAGGAACAGATACGCAGTATTTT
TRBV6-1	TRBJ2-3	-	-	CASSQTGNTQYF	TGTGCCAGCAGTCAGACTGGCAATACGCAGTATTTT
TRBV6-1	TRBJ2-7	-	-	CASSVTYTGFSYEQYF	TGTGCCAGCAGCGTAACCTATACAGGGTTCTCCTACGAGCAGTACTTC
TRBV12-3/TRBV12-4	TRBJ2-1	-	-	CASSFRRGGLGEQFF	TGTGCCAGCAGTTTCAGGAGGGGGGGCTTAGGGGAGCAGTTCTTC
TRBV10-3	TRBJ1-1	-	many	CAISESRGQTEAFF	TGTGCCATCAGCGAGTCCCGGGGACAAACTGAAGCTTTCTTT
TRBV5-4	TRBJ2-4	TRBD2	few	CASSSGSGGAKNIQYF	TGTGCCAGCAGCTCGGGGAGCGGGGGAGCCAAAAACATTCAGTACTTC
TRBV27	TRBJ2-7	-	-	CATKIGGEQYF	TGTGCCACCAAAATCGGAGGCGAGCAGTACTTC
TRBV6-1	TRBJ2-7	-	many	CASSEDGYEQYF	TGTGCCAGCAGTGAAGACGGTTACGAGCAGTACTTC
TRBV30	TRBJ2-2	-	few	CAWSGRGWTGELFF	TGTGCCTGGAGTGGTAGGGGTTGGACCGGGGAGCTGTTTTTT
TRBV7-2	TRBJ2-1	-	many	CASSLLGGEDEQFF	TGTGCCAGCAGCTTACTAGGGGGTGAGGATGAGCAGTTCTTC
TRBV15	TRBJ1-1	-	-	CATSQQVNTEAFF	TGTGCCACCAGCCAACAAGTGAACACTGAAGCTTTCTTT
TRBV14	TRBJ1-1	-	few	CASSRGAFF	TGTGCCAGCAGCCGGGGAGCTTTCTTT
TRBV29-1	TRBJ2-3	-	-	CSGRSDTQYF	TGCAGCGGTCGATCGGATACGCAGTATTTT
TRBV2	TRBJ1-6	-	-	CAGHREEGSPLHF	TGTGCCGGACACAGGGAAGAGGGGTCACCCCTCCACTTT
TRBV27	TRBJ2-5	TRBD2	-	CASSFSHSGREETQYF	TGTGCCAGCAGTTTCTCTCATAGCGGGAGAGAGGAGACCCAGTACTTC
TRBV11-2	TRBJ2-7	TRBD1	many	CASSFPDRIYEQYF	TGTGCCAGCAGCTTCCCGGACAGGATCTACGAGCAGTACTTC
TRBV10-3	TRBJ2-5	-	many	CAISPGEETQYF	TGTGCCATCAGTCCAGGGGAAGAGACCCAGTACTTC
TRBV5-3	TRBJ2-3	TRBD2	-	CASSWGAGTSTDTQYF	TGTGCCAGCAGCTGGGGAGCGGGAACTAGCACAGATACGCAGTATTTT
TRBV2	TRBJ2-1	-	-	CATTFGSSYNEQFF	TGTGCCACGACTTTCGGCAGCTCCTACAATGAGCAGTTCTTC
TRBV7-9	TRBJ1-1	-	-	CASSLPSGGANTEAFF	TGTGCCAGCAGCCTTCCCTCCGGGGGCGCAAACACTGAAGCTTTCTTT
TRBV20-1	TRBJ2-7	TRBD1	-	CSATDREPYEQYF	TGCAGTGCCACGGACAGGGAGCCCTACGAGCAGTACTTC
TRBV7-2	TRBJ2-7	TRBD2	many	CASSLGGSGYEQYF	TGTGCCAGCAGCTTAGGCGGGAGTGGTTACGAGCAGTACTTC
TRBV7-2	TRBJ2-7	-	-	CASSRGGSGSPYEQYF	TGTGCCAGCAGCAGGGGGGGGAGCGGCAGCCCCTACGAGCAGTACTTC
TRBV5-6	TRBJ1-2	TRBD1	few	CASSLVDREDGYTF	TGTGCCAGCAGCTTGGTGGACAGGGAGGATGGCTACACCTTC
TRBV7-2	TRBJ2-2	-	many	CASSPTTVGRGTGELFF	TGTGCCAGCAGCCCCACGACCGTAGGGCGGGGTACCGGGGAGCTGTTTTTT
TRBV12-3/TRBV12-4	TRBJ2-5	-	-	CASSLTGSGSSETQYF	TGTGCCAGCAGTCTCACCGGGTCCGGCTCGAGTGAGACCCAGTACTTC
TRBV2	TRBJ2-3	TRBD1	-	CASTGQGGTDTQYF	TGTGCCAGCACGGGACAGGGAGGGACAGATACGCAGTATTTT
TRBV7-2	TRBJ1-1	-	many	CASSFNQLPNTEAFF	TGTGCCAGCAGCTTCAATCAGCTACCGAACACTGAAGCTTTCTTT
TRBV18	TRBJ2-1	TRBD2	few	CASSPRVVAGAHEQFF	TGTGCCAGCTCACCACGGGTAGTAGCGGGAGCACATGAGCAGTTCTTC
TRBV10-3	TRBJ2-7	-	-	CAISDTRTVTYEQYF	TGTGCCATCAGTGATACGCGGACAGTGACCTACGAGCAGTACTTC
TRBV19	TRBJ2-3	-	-	CASSDRTTDTQYF	TGTGCCAGTAGCGACAGGACCACAGATACGCAGTATTTT
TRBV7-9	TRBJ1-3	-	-	CASGRRDLGNTIYF	TGTGCCAGCGGCCGCCGGGACCTGGGAAACACCATATATTTT
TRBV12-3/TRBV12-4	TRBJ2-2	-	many	CASSPAGARTGELFF	TGTGCCAGCAGCCCGGCGGGGGCGAGAACCGGGGAGCTGTTTTTT
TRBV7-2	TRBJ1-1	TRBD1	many	CASSLPRGPINTEAFF	TGTGCCAGCAGCTTACCCAGGGGGCCCATCAACACTGAAGCTTTCTTT
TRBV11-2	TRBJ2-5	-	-	CASSRYRATETQYF	TGTGCCAGCAGCCGTTACAGGGCCACCGAGACCCAGTACTTC